What follows describes a single T cell receptor (beta chain). Its antigen target is currently unknown. Per-base qualities were not stored, and no clone one base away is much larger. Ficoll-Paque density gradient centrifugation was the method used to isolate PBMCs. Trimmed from V: 8 bases; trimmed from J: 10 bases; junction bases lacking a gene match: 12. The germline V gene supplies CDR1 MNHNS and CDR2 SASEGT. Reading from cysteine to phenylalanine, the CDR3 counts 13 amino acids. This entry keeps only the CDR3 DNA: 39 bases, framed from base 1. This entry belongs to a study of T-cell memory formation after mild COVID-19 (dated by TCRdb to the early 2020s). General notes on the study: TCR sequence clusters from the two donors were largely donor specific. Two young, previously healthy adult volunteers made up the cohort, one male and one female. In a couple of donors, T-cell clones that expanded and contracted after mild COVID-19 were tracked by sequencing TCRalpha and TCRbeta repertoires over time.

Beyond this particular receptor, the publication reports: The detection of some responding clones in pre-infection memory suggests that pre-existing cross-reactive memory T cells joined the SARS-CoV-2 response. Contracting CD4+ clones turned up mainly in the CM and EM memory subsets, whereas EMRA was where CD8+ clones were enriched. Only two mild cases were covered by the study, and larger cohorts that include severe cases with pre-infection samples were considered necessary. Whether the second-wave clones peaking on day 37 were SARS-CoV-2 specific was not confirmed. Clones that contracted from day 15 to 85 showed balanced CD4/CD8 phenotypes, whereas a second wave of clones that expanded from day 15 to 37 leaned towards CD4+.

Reads for this sample came from an Illumina NovaSeq 6000. TCRalpha and TCRbeta cDNA libraries were built by 5'RACE with constant-segment primers, adding sample barcodes and unique molecular identifiers. RNA was extracted from every sample with Trizol reagent. The libraries were amplified in two PCR steps, and the second step added a second sample barcode and Illumina TruSeq adapters. The libraries were sequenced on an Illumina NovaSeq using 2 x 150 bp paired-end reads. As for how the authors treated the data: The reads were demultiplexed and collapsed into UMI-guided consensus sequences using migec v1.2.7. Using mixcr v2.1.11, UMI consensuses were aligned to TRA and TRB V and J templates and then assembled into clonotypes. Expanded or contracted clonotypes were those called significant by both edgeR and NoisET, with noise models trained on biological replicates. For edgeR calls, the cutoffs were a false discovery rate-adjusted p below 0.01 and a log2 fold-change threshold of 1. PCA with hierarchical clustering of max-normalized trajectories of the 1000 most abundant clonotypes was used as exploratory dynamics analysis. Each responding clone was given a CD4 or CD8 phenotype based on the CD4+ and CD8+ repertoires, which had been sequenced separately. Using fastp trimming at Q25 and MiXCR clonotype assembly, TCRdb reanalyzed the public sequencing data and kept in-frame beta chains. Each record represents a unique CDR3 protein, reported with the most common genes and DNA among its rows. It is TCRdb's table, rather than the study itself, that gives the V and J calls and clone size. Across this sample there are more than 250,000 distinct CDR3 sequences, with 15% to 20% seen only once. The leading ten clones occupy about a fifth of the sample.

The sequenced material came from PBMCs or a T cell subset sorted from them (not recorded which). Here the chain combines TRBV6-1 and TRBJ2-3; 7 bases in between match TRBD1. The receptor comes from a man aged 18-30 years who had mild COVID-19 (a few samples of this study predate the infection). The sample titles of this study are shuffled in the database, so cell type and time point are left out; the donor was told from shared clones. DNA sequence: TGTGCCAGCGACAGGGACCGGGGCCGACCGCAGTATTTT. This translates into CASDRDRGRPQYF.